The subject of this entry is one T cell receptor (beta chain). The data derive from a study of T cell changes during pregnancy in multiple sclerosis. The repertoire was sequenced with immunoSEQ multiplex PCR; TCRdb's copy has only in-frame clones and lacks some. Of tens of thousands of clones in the sample, about 90% were seen once. This CDR3 comprises 15 residues. V was trimmed by 5 bases and J by 2 bases, leaving 16 bases between them. Germline-derived CDR1 and CDR2 are SGHTA and FQGNSA. The input for sequencing was CD4+ T cells from peripheral blood mononuclear cells, taken after pregnancy. The source of this sequence is a female donor with multiple sclerosis, enrolled in a pregnancy study. The chain employs TRBV7-2 and TRBJ2-7; D might be TRBD2 (5 bases). The CDR3 sequence is CASSATPGVTYEQYF. CDR3 in DNA: TGTGCCAGCAGCGCTACCCCCGGGGTAACCTACGAGCAGTACTTC.